This T cell receptor beta chain was observed in a study of T cell repertoires in cytomegalovirus infection. Study overall: Matching HLA type and CMV infection were both indicated by public TCR beta signatures.

Findings and limits, study-wide: Identification of carriers of CMV plus the relevant HLA was performed using cumulative public TCR beta family frequency. In two of eight donors, the top clonotype was HLA-C-restricted CMV-specific.

TCRdb reprocessed the reads with MiXCR, giving one entry per CDR3 protein. The table records around 270,000 distinct CDR3 sequences, 9.1% of them present only once. A word on this clonotype: The antigen remains unidentified.

The V gene lost 6 bases and the J gene lost 6 bases, with 21 bases spanning the gap. CDR1 DFQATT and CDR2 SNEGSKA come from the germline V gene (reference sequence). CDR3 length equals 15 residues. Sequenced material: PBMCs. V usage is TRBV20-1 and J usage is TRBJ1-5; D is unclear. The TCR was taken from a human donor in good health (CMV status not recorded). Some clones in this sample may be carry-over from other donors' samples. The DNA of the CDR3 is TGCAGTGCGTCGTCCCCCTCTCTTGGGAGTCAGCCCCAGCATTTT. This encodes CSASSPSLGSQPQHF.